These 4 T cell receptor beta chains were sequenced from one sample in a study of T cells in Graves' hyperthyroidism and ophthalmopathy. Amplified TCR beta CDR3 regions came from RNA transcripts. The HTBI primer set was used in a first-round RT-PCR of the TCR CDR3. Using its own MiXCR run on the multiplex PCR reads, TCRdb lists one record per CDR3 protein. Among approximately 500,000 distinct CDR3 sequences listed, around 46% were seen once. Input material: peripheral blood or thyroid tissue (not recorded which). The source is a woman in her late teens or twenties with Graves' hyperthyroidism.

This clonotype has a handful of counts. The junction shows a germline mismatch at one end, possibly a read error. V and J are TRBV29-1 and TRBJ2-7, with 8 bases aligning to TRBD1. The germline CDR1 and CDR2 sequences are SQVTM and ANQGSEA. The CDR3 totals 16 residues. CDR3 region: CAWSVRKGQVGPEQYF. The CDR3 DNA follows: TGTGCCTGGAGTGTACGAAAGGGACAGGTGGGTCCCGAGCAGTACTTC.

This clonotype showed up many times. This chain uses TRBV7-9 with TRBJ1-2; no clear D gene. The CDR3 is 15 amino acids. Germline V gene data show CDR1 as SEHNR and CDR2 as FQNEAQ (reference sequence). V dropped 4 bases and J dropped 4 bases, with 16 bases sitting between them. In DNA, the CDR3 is TGTGCCAGCAGCTATTCGTCCAGTGCGCTCTATGGCTACACCTTC. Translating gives CASSYSSSALYGYTF.

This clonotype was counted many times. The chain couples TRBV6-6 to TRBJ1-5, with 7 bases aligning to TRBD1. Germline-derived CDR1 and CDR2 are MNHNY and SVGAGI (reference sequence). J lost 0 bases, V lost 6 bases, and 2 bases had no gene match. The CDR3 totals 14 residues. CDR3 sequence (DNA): TGTGCCAGCAGAAGACAGGGTAGCAATCAGCCCCAGCATTTT. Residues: CASRRQGSNQPQHF.

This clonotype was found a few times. CDR3 sequence (DNA): TGTGCCAGCAGGGGACTAGCGGGAGGACGCTACAATGAGCAGTTCTTC. The encoded protein is CASRGLAGGRYNEQFF. The chain has TRBV2 and TRBJ2-1, with 15 bases that match TRBD2. V lost 6 bases to trimming and J lost 3 bases; unmatched junction nucleotides: 3. Germline V gives CDR1 SNHLY, CDR2 FYNNEI. This CDR3 region has 16 residues.